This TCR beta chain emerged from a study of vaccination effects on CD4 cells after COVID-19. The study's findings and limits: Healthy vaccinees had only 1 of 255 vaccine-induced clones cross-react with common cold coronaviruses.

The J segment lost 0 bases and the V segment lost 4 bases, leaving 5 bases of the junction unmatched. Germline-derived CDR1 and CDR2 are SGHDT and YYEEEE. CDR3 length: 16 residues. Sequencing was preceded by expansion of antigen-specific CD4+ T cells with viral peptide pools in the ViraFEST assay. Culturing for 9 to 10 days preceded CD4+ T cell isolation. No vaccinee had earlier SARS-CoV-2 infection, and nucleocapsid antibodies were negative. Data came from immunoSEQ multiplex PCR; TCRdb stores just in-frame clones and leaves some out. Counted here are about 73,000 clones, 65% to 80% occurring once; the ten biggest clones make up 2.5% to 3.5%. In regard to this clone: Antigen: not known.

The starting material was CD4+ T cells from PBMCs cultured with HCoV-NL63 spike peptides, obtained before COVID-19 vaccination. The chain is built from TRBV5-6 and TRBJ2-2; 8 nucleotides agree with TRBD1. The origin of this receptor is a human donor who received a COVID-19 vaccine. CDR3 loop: CASSPDRGPNTGELFF. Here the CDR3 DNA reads TGTGCCAGCAGCCCAGACAGGGGACCGAACACCGGGGAGCTGTTTTTT.